These T cell receptor beta chains were read from a single sample in a study of CXCR3-negative and CXCR3-positive naive CD8 T cells. TCRdb re-called the 5' RACE reads and catalogs CDR3 proteins one per entry, DNA excluded. This sample's table reports over 50,000 distinct CDR3 sequences. Sequenced sample: naive CXCR3+ CD8+ T cells from blood. Receptors originate from a human donor in good health. Some clones in this sample may be carry-over from other donors' samples. The CDR3 runs from the conserved cysteine through the conserved F or W.

j_gene | v_gene | len | CDR3aa
TRBJ2-7 | TRBV28 | 14 | CASALAGGPYEQYF
TRBJ2-3 | TRBV7-6 | 18 | CASSLAPAGGISTDTQYF
TRBJ2-1 | TRBV7-6 | 17 | CASSTSMVSGAYNEQFF
TRBJ2-1 | TRBV25-1 | 15 | CASSESSRTYNEQFF
TRBJ2-1 | TRBV7-9 | 12 | CASGGDINEQFF
TRBJ2-1 | TRBV7-7 | 13 | CASSFDRTNEQFF
TRBJ2-7 | TRBV4-3 | 16 | CASSQAWEIGAREQYF
TRBJ2-1 | TRBV14 | 16 | CASSPSPGTTHNEQFF
TRBJ2-7 | TRBV6-5 | 14 | CASSLNRGSYEQYF
TRBJ2-1 | TRBV2 | 19 | CASTDPPDRGVISYNEQFF
TRBJ2-7 | TRBV6-5 | 14 | CASSSFQGEGEQYF
TRBJ1-1 | TRBV7-6 | 15 | CASSHFGDRDTEAFF
TRBJ1-1 | TRBV20-1 | 13 | CSATSGASTEAFF
TRBJ2-2 | TRBV7-8 | 12 | CGSSFTTGELFF
TRBJ1-3 | TRBV11-2 | 15 | CASSLEVASGNTIYF
TRBJ1-1 | TRBV20-1 | 14 | CSARDGLRTGEAFF
TRBJ2-7 | TRBV3-1 | 15 | CASSLSGGVSYEQYF
TRBJ2-7 | TRBV6-2/TRBV6-3 | 13 | CASSYFEYYEQYF
TRBJ2-1 | TRBV6-2/TRBV6-3 | 14 | CASSGGGENNEQFF
TRBJ2-1 | TRBV12-3/TRBV12-4 | 14 | CASSFSGPPAEQFF
TRBJ2-2 | TRBV28 | 16 | CASGRDREGATGELFF
TRBJ2-1 | TRBV9 | 16 | CASSVSGAPSYNEQFF
TRBJ2-3 | TRBV5-5 | 14 | CASSWDRATDTQYF
TRBJ2-5 | TRBV12-3/TRBV12-4 | 13 | CASRPRGQETQYF
TRBJ2-3 | TRBV7-9 | 13 | CASVRTSTDTQYF
TRBJ2-5 | TRBV29-1 | 15 | CSVLSSGGQQETQYF
TRBJ1-1 | TRBV10-1 | 13 | CASRGTGDTEAFF
TRBJ2-2 | TRBV2 | 14 | CASKLRENTGELFF
TRBJ2-7 | TRBV15 | 16 | CATSRPTGTQIYEQYF
TRBJ1-1 | TRBV4-3 | 16 | CASSQHNQGMGTEAFF
TRBJ2-4 | TRBV25-1 | 16 | CASSESGGVAKNIQYF
TRBJ2-1 | TRBV5-4 | 15 | CASSFPGLLANEQFF
TRBJ2-7 | TRBV4-2 | 14 | CASSPEPARNEQYF
TRBJ1-5 | TRBV28 | 20 | CASSGVLWARDRVAWGPQHF
TRBJ1-2 | TRBV12-3/TRBV12-4 | 12 | CASTWGRVGYTF
TRBJ2-7 | TRBV2 | 15 | CASSDYRDSSYEQYF
TRBJ2-1 | TRBV7-9 | 15 | CASSLTPGRLDEQFF
TRBJ2-5 | TRBV7-8 | 14 | CASSFLRDQETQYF
TRBJ1-5 | TRBV19 | 13 | CASSLDRYQPQHF
TRBJ2-5 | TRBV12-3/TRBV12-4 | 11 | CASSFSETQYF
TRBJ2-3 | TRBV24-1 | 18 | CATSDPIPGQGRADTQYF
TRBJ2-3 | TRBV2 | 19 | CASSVGTLRTSGGPDTQYF
TRBJ1-4 | TRBV4-2 | 13 | CASSLRPPEKLFF
TRBJ1-6 | TRBV28 | 14 | CASTRGTASSPLHF
TRBJ1-2 | TRBV7-9 | 13 | CASSSDSLYGYTF